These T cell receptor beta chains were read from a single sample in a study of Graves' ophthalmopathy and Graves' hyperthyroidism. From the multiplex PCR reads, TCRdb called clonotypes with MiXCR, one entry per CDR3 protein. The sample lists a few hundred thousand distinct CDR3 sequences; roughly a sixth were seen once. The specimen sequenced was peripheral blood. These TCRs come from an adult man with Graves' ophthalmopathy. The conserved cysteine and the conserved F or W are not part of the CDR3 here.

ASSLQFTYEQY	TRBV5-1
ASSAPQGAGDEAF	TRBV5-1
ASSFSWGVDGYT	TRBV27
AIKETDLEQY	TRBV18
ASSDGRGGYT	TRBV27
ASSVNGRVAGYT	TRBV6-1
ASSLGGIPNTEAF	TRBV5-1
ASSFKGNPMTYEQY	TRBV5-7
ASSFPGLEGYEQY	TRBV12-3/TRBV12-4
ASSQVQGANSPLH	TRBV3-1
ATSEGGQGPQETQY	TRBV24-1
ASSLLRHRESGNTIY	TRBV11-1
ATSRDAGQETQY	TRBV15
ASSLSPVGDYGYI	TRBV11-1
SAWDRGPYEQY	TRBV20-1
ASSSGLGAGGIQETQY	TRBV5-4
SARGPGQTMNTEAF	TRBV20-1
ASSVTSGSNTGELF	TRBV2
ASGLTRETQY	TRBV12-5
SARGRDRVNTEAF	TRBV20-1
ASSQGQGPTYGYT	TRBV9
STAPLKETQY	TRBV20-1
ASSDPANTEAF	TRBV18
ASSQGAGAWETQY	TRBV4-2
ASSDDRTGVGTF	TRBV2
ASSERGANYGYT	TRBV25-1
ASSYGDRGLSDDYGYI	TRBV11-1
SATNTGADAEAF	TRBV20-1
ASSEYEHYGYT	TRBV25-1
ASRTQGDPYEQY	TRBV2
SARNRGIDRNQPQH	TRBV20-1
ASSSGQGAHGYT	TRBV12-3/TRBV12-4
ASSEWRQENNSPLH	TRBV2
ASSLAGSGRQRTYEQY	TRBV11-1
ASSLLDGNYGYT	TRBV12-3/TRBV12-4
ASSLGDGANQPQH	TRBV12-3/TRBV12-4
AWSRQLAGELF	TRBV30
ASSGQGVQETQY	TRBV6-2/TRBV6-3
ASSSRPKSSQY	TRBV11-2
ASSPRPGTGAPGNTIY	TRBV6-2/TRBV6-3
ASRRLAGGEETQY	TRBV19
ASRGGAGGPTGELF	TRBV10-1
ASSEFKGGEQY	TRBV25-1
ASSRTEGTGELF	TRBV3-1
SAHGGAFVYEQY	TRBV20-1
ASSTPPDRGSYEQY	TRBV6-2/TRBV6-3